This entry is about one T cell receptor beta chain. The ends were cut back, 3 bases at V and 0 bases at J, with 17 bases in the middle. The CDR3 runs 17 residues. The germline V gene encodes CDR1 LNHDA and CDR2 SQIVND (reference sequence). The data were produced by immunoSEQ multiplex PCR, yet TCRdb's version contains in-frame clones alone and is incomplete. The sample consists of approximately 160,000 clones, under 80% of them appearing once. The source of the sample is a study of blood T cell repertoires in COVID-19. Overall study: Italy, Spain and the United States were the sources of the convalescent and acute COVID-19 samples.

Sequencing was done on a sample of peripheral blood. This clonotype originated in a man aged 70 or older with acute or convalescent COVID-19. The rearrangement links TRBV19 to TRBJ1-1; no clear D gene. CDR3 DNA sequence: TGTGCCAGTAGTATGAACTCTTTAGGCGGGGTGAACACTGAAGCTTTCTTT. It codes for CASSMNSLGGVNTEAFF.